This TCR beta chain was identified during a study of early T cells in non-severe SARS-CoV-2 infection (dated by TCRdb to 2020 to 2022). For the wider study: Because TCR sequencing relied on bulk RNA taken from unsorted whole blood, pairing of alpha and beta chains was not possible. Results and caveats for the whole study, not just this receptor: VDJdb matching was skewed toward anti-spike CD8 responses and likely underestimated virus-specific expansions by missing private and CD4 specificities.

A word on this clonotype: Its antigen has not been determined. It has no much larger one-base neighbor in the sample; base qualities were not kept.

To prepare the library, 5' RACE was applied. Sequencing used a NextSeq 500. The TCR library protocol attached unique molecular identifiers to individual cDNA molecules to correct for sequencing error and PCR bias. Both TCR alpha and beta chains were sequenced, and tight co-correlation was observed between alpha and beta sequence abundances in each sample. The paper's data handling went like this. Decombinator V4 was used to perform V gene, J gene and CDR3 annotation of TCR sequences. Expanded TCRs were defined as changing significantly between any two time points under a Poisson model with p below 0.0001. TCR abundances were normalised to the total number of TCRs sequenced in each sample and reported as counts per million. MAIT TCRs were defined by TRAV1-2 paired with TRAJ12, TRAJ20 or TRAJ33, and iNKT TCRs by TRAV10 paired with TRAJ18. VDJdb, accessed 1 November 2021, was searched for CMV, EBV and SARS-CoV-2 annotated TCRs, excluding TCRs annotated for multiple antigens. TCRdb reworked the public reads: Q25 trimming with fastp, MiXCR clone assembly, productive beta chains retained. Here each entry gathers all rows of one CDR3 protein and keeps the most common genes and DNA. TCRdb, rather than the study authors, made the V and J calls. The sample records about 77,000 distinct CDR3 sequences, around 10% of which are singletons. The top ten clones comprise roughly 16% of the sample.

Trimming at the junction amounts to 5 bases on V and 8 bases on J, and the germline ends lie 18 bases apart. Measured from the cysteine to the phenylalanine, the CDR3 is 14 residues long. Only the CDR3 portion is preserved as DNA: 42 bases, with reading frame beginning at the first base. The germline V gene yields SGHTA for CDR1 and FQGNSA for CDR2. Set within a cohort of healthcare workers in London, UK, this nested case-control study involved weekly PCR testing of nasopharyngeal swabs along with blood sampling. Healthcare workers were recruited during the week of the UK lockdown, between 23 and 31 March 2020, and followed weekly for up to about 15 weeks.

Rearrangement joined TRBV7-2 to TRBJ1-2, with a weak D call of TRBD1 (6 bases match). The sequencing here drew on whole blood, taken at baseline. This receptor was identified in an adult who was a healthcare worker with PCR-confirmed SARS-CoV-2 infection or an uninfected control (not recorded which). The donor label of this sample is uncertain. The DNA sequence is TGTGCCAGCAGCCCACGATATACAGGGTCGGGCTACACCTTC. Its coded protein is CASSPRYTGSGYTF.